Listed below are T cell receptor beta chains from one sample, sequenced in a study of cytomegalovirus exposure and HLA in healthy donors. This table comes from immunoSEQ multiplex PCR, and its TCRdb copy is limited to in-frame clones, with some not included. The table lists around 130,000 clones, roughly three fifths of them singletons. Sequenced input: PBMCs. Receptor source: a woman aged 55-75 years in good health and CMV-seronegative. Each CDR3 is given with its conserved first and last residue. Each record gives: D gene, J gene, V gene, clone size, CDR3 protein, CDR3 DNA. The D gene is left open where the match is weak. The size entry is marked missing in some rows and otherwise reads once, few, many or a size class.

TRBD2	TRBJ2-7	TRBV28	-	CASSTGLALEQYF	TGTGCCAGCAGCACGGGACTAGCCCTCGAGCAGTACTTC
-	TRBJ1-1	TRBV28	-	CASRTGTSEAFF	TGTGCCAGCAGGACCGGGACATCTGAAGCTTTCTTT
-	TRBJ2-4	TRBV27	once	CASRTTGTSKNIQYF	TGTGCCAGCAGAACTACCGGGACTTCCAAAAACATTCAGTACTTC
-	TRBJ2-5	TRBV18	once	CASSPLSRGETQYF	TGTGCCAGCTCACCGCTCTCACGGGGGGAGACCCAGTACTTC
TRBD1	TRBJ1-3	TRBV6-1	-	CASSEGGRTGRGNTIYF	TGTGCCAGCAGTGAAGGTGGACGGACAGGGCGCGGAAACACCATATATTTT
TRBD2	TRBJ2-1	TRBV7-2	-	CASSSTSGSGNEQFF	TGTGCCAGCAGCTCGACTAGCGGGAGTGGAAATGAGCAGTTCTTC
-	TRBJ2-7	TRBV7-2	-	CASSSRGGGYYEQYF	TGTGCCAGCAGCTCTCGGGGTGGCGGCTACTACGAGCAGTACTTC
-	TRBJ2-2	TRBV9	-	CASSEDWYGELFF	TGTGCCAGCAGCGAGGACTGGTACGGGGAGCTGTTTTTT
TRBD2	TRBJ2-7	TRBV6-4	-	CASSLAGGGSYEQYF	TGTGCCAGCAGCTTAGCGGGAGGGGGGTCCTACGAGCAGTACTTC
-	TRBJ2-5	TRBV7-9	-	CASSLGAETQYF	TGTGCCAGCAGCTTGGGGGCAGAGACCCAGTACTTC
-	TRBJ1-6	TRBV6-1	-	CASSATLYNSPLHF	TGTGCCAGCAGTGCGACTCTCTATAATTCACCCCTCCACTTT
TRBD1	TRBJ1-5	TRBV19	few	CASTPPDRGGNQPQHF	TGTGCCAGTACCCCCCCGGACAGGGGCGGCAATCAGCCCCAGCATTTT
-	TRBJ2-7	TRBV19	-	CASSIGGGSSYEQYF	TGTGCCAGTAGTATAGGTGGCGGCAGCTCCTACGAGCAGTACTTC
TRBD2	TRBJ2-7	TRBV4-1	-	CASSPLPTSGSFYEQYF	TGCGCCAGCAGCCCTCTCCCGACTAGCGGGAGTTTTTACGAGCAGTACTTC
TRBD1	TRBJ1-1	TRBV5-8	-	CASTPLQGLNTEAFF	TGTGCCAGCACCCCACTACAGGGGCTGAACACTGAAGCTTTCTTT
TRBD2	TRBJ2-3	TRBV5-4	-	CASSYGLAGLADTQYF	TGTGCCAGCAGCTATGGACTAGCGGGGTTGGCAGATACGCAGTATTTT
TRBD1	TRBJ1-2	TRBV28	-	CASSRQGGGYTF	TGTGCCAGCAGTCGACAGGGCGGAGGCTACACCTTC
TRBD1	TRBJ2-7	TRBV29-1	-	CSVEGGTGVEQYF	TGCAGCGTTGAAGGGGGGACAGGGGTCGAGCAGTACTTC